Following are 10 T cell receptor beta chains from one sample sequenced in a study of cytomegalovirus exposure and HLA in healthy donors (dated by TCRdb to about 2017). Library preparation was by the immunoSEQ multiplex PCR assay. TCRdb stores this immuneACCESS table with in-frame sequences only. Part of the clones is absent; in the studies checked, under half of the shortfall reflects unresolved V genes, and no reason is known for the rest. The sample yields about 220,000 clones; under 95% were counted once. In total, the top ten clones hold around 1.1% of the sample. The source material was PBMCs. These receptors were taken from a woman under 30 in good health and CMV-seronegative.

This clone was seen a single time. J is TRBJ2-1 and V is TRBV18; 8 positions agree with TRBD2. Trimming removed 3 bases from V and 0 bases from J; junction bases left unmatched: 4. Germline V gene data show CDR1 as KGHSH and CDR2 as LQKENI. The CDR3 contains 16 residues. CDR3 region: CASSPSGNVSYNEQFF. The DNA of the CDR3 is TGTGCCAGCTCACCTAGCGGGAATGTCTCCTACAATGAGCAGTTCTTC.

The chain recombines TRBV28 with TRBJ2-7, with D perhaps matching TRBD2 (5 bases). Germline V gives CDR1 MDHEN, CDR2 SYDVKM. V lost 6 bases to trimming and J lost 2 bases, with 11 bases between them. The CDR3 is made up of 13 amino acids. The CDR3 bases are TGTGCCAGCAGCCGACTCGGGGCCTACGAGCAGTACTTC. Translation: CASSRLGAYEQYF.

The rearrangement uses TRBV25-1 and TRBJ2-2, with D perhaps matching TRBD1 (5 bases). Germline CDR1 MGHDK, CDR2 SYGVNS. The CDR3 is 15 amino acids. The V end was cut by 2 bases, the J end by 5 bases, with 12 bases between. CDR3 coding DNA: TGTGCCAGCAGTGAAGCTGGGGCCGGGACCGGGGAGCTGTTTTTT. It is translated as CASSEAGAGTGELFF.

V is TRBV10-2 and J is TRBJ2-7, with D tentatively TRBD2 (6 bases). CDR3 length: 13 amino acids. Germline V gives CDR1 WSHSY, CDR2 SAAADI. V was clipped by 3 bases and J by 5 bases, with 11 bases between them. CDR3: CASSDGGSNEQYF. CDR3 sequence (DNA): TGCGCCAGCAGTGACGGGGGTTCGAACGAGCAGTACTTC.

V usage is TRBV2 and J usage is TRBJ2-1, with 8 bases identical to TRBD2. The length of the CDR3 is 14 residues. The V gene's germline CDR1 is SNHLY and CDR2 FYNNEI. The trim removed 6 bases at V and 5 bases at J, leaving 6 bases unmatched. CDR3 in DNA: TGTGCCAGCAGGGATCTGCGGGGGGACAATGAGCAGTTCTTC. This translates into CASRDLRGDNEQFF.

This rearrangement joins TRBV27 to TRBJ1-1; D gene ambiguous. Germline CDR1 is MNHEY and CDR2 is SMNVEV (reference sequence). The germline V and J ends were trimmed by 1 base and 2 bases, with 11 bases remaining between them. This CDR3 has 15 residues. CDR3 bases: TGTGCCAGCAGTTTATATGGGCCGATTAACACTGAAGCTTTCTTT. This gives the protein CASSLYGPINTEAFF.

The chain employs TRBV15 and TRBJ2-2; the D gene is possibly TRBD2 (6 bases). V was clipped by 4 bases and J by 5 bases, with 14 bases between them. The CDR3 has 15 residues. Germline lookup yields CDR1 LNHNV and CDR2 YYDKDF (reference sequence). CDR3 loop: CATSKGGGLTGELFF. CDR3 sequence (DNA): TGTGCCACCAGCAAAGGTGGAGGGTTGACCGGGGAGCTGTTTTTT.

The chain carries TRBV6-5 and TRBJ2-7; 7 nucleotides line up with TRBD2. The V and J ends lost 2 bases and 3 bases, in that order; junction bases with no gene match: 7. Germline assignment: CDR1 MNHEY and CDR2 SVGAGI. This CDR3 has 15 amino acids. The CDR3 protein is CASSYGGEGLYEQYF. The DNA for the CDR3 is TGTGCCAGCAGTTACGGGGGGGAGGGCCTCTACGAGCAGTACTTC.

The chain links TRBV7-9 to TRBJ2-3; 13 bases agree with TRBD2. J lost 3 bases, V lost 4 bases, and 4 bases had no gene match. The CDR3 spans 16 residues. The germline V gene has CDR1 SEHNR and CDR2 FQNEAQ (reference sequence). The CDR3 DNA follows: TGTGCCAGCAGCTCGAGGACTAGCGGGAGAACAGATACGCAGTATTTT. Protein sequence: CASSSRTSGRTDTQYF. The full variable domain, rest sourced from reference TRBV7-9 and TRBJ2-3, is DTGVSQNPRHKITKRGQNVTFRCDPISEHNRLYWYRQTLGQGPEFLTYFQNEAQLEKSRLLSDRFSAERPKGSFSTLEIQRTEQGDSAMYLCASSSRTSGRTDTQYFGPGTRLTVL.

Note on this clone: The junction departs from germline at one end; a sequencing error may be responsible. V is TRBV7-9 and J is TRBJ2-1, with TRBD1 as a possible D gene (5 bases). Germline loops: CDR1 SEHNR, CDR2 FQNEAQ (reference sequence). The CDR3 has 15 amino acids. The CDR3 here is CASSLALQGNKEQFF. The DNA of the CDR3 is TGTGCCAGCAGCTTAGCTCTCCAGGGTAACAAAGAGCAGTTCTTC.